One and the same sample provided the 9 T cell receptor beta chains below, sequenced in a study of technical replicates of blood from a few donors. Sequenced by immunoSEQ multiplex PCR; TCRdb stores in-frame clones only, minus some. The sample records tens of thousands of clones, about 97% being singletons. Sequencing used T cells isolated from PBMCs. The receptor set was obtained from a human donor in good health.

V and J are TRBV29-1 and TRBJ1-1; D remains unclear. With 2 bases removed from V and 0 bases from J, the gap between germline ends came to 7 bases. The CDR3 spans 13 residues. Looked up from germline, CDR1 is SQVTM and CDR2 is ANQGSEA. CDR3 coding DNA: TGCAGCGTTGAAACTCCGGTGAACACTGAAGCTTTCTTT. Its translation: CSVETPVNTEAFF.

The chain uses TRBV2 and TRBJ2-5, with 8 bases identical to TRBD1. This CDR3 is built from 15 residues. The V gene's germline CDR1 is SNHLY and CDR2 FYNNEI. Trimming cost V 2 bases and J 5 bases; bases outside gene matches: 7. CDR3 loop: CASSEFRGLEETQYF. CDR3 sequence (DNA): TGTGCCAGCAGTGAATTCAGGGGGCTGGAGGAGACCCAGTACTTC. Based on the CDR3 plus reference TRBV2 and TRBJ2-5, the full variable domain is EPEVTQTPSHQVTQMGQEVILRCVPISNHLYFYWYRQILGQKVEFLVSFYNNEISEKSEIFDDQFSVERPDGSNFTLKIRSTKLEDSAMYFCASSEFRGLEETQYFGPGTRLLVL.

The chain recombines TRBV29-1 with TRBJ2-3, with 10 bases lining up with TRBD2. The V gene's germline CDR1 is SQVTM and CDR2 ANQGSEA. Trimming took 6 bases from V and 12 from J; bases not matched to a gene: 3. This CDR3 spans 10 amino acids. The CDR3 here is CSVWTSGQYF. For the CDR3, the DNA is TGCAGCGTATGGACTAGCGGCCAGTATTTT.

The rearrangement joins TRBV28 to TRBJ1-1; D unclear. Germline V gene data show CDR1 as MDHEN and CDR2 as SYDVKM. The CDR3 covers 13 residues. V was cut by 4 bases and J by 3 bases, with 9 bases left in between. The CDR3 DNA sequence: TGTGCCAGCAGTTCTCACCTATACACTGAAGCTTTCTTT. Its translation is CASSSHLYTEAFF.

The chain recombines TRBV18 with TRBJ1-4, with 9 bases aligning to TRBD1. Germline CDR1 reads KGHSH; CDR2 reads LQKENI. J lost 8 bases, V lost 4 bases, and 8 bases had no gene match. CDR3 size: 15 residues. CDR3 loop: CASSLRTGVKEKLFF. The CDR3 bases are TGTGCCAGCTCACTTCGGACAGGGGTGAAGGAAAAACTGTTTTTT.

This clone was recorded once. This chain links TRBV9 with TRBJ1-5, with 7 bases that match TRBD1. The V and J ends lost 3 bases and 4 bases, in that order; junction bases with no gene match: 7. The germline gives CDR1 SGDLS, CDR2 YYNGEE. This CDR3 has 15 amino acids. The CDR3 DNA follows: TGTGCCAGCAGCGGCCCGGGACAGTTAAATCAGCCCCAGCATTTT. Translating it yields CASSGPGQLNQPQHF.

This rearrangement joins TRBV6-6 to TRBJ1-1; unclear D gene. Germline lookup yields CDR1 MNHNY and CDR2 SVGAGI (reference sequence). The CDR3 contains 16 residues. The V end lost 7 bases, the J end lost 2 bases, and 20 bases lay between the germline ends. This CDR3 reads CASIPVAGAINTEAFF. CDR3 sequence (DNA): TGTGCCAGCATCCCAGTTGCGGGAGCTATAAACACTGAAGCTTTCTTT.

This chain uses TRBV28 with TRBJ2-5, with TRBD2 matching 8 bases. V trimming: 3 bases; J trimming: 1 base; junction bases outside the gene matches: 4. This CDR3 has 15 amino acids. CDR1 and CDR2 (germline): MDHEN, SYDVKM. The CDR3 bases are TGTGCCAGCAGTTTGAGGCGGGAGGCCCAAGAGACCCAGTACTTC. It encodes CASSLRREAQETQYF. Full variable domain (rest looked up from reference TRBV28 and TRBJ2-5): DVKVTQSSRYLVKRTGEKVFLECVQDMDHENMFWYRQDPGLGLRLIYFSYDVKMKEKGDIPEGYSVSREKKERFSLILESASTNQTSMYLCASSLRREAQETQYFGPGTRLLVL.

This clone was seen once. The rearrangement joins TRBV7-3 to TRBJ2-1; TRBD2 matches 11 bases. Per germline, CDR1 SGHTA and CDR2 FQGTGA. V lost 5 bases and J lost 8; bases outside the gene matches: 8. CDR3 length: 15 residues. The CDR3 protein is CASSDISGRGYEQFF. DNA of the CDR3: TGTGCCAGCAGCGACATTAGCGGGAGGGGCTATGAGCAGTTCTTC.